The clone carrying this T cell receptor beta chain was picked up a small number of times. This specimen comes from a study of CD8+ T cells in alopecia areata. Specimens obtained from alopecia areata patients comprised lesional scalp punch biopsies and peripheral blood. Investigators sorted PBMCs to obtain both CD4+ and CD8+ T cells. The germline gives CDR1 SQVTM, CDR2 ANQGSEA. The CDR3 contains 16 residues. Trimming stripped 1 base from V and 5 bases from J, with 20 bases between. Isolated RNA was reverse transcribed into cDNA used as the sequencing template. Profiled with immunoSEQ multiplex PCR; TCRdb holds only in-frame clones, not every one. The sample contains approximately 150,000 clones, 67% of which appear only once.

This TCR derives from a human donor with alopecia areata. The source material was CD8+ T cells sorted from blood, sampled at week 0. J is TRBJ1-1 and V is TRBV29-1, with D maybe TRBD1 (5 bases). CDR3: CSVEGGGDLGWTEAFF. The CDR3 bases are TGCAGCGTTGAAGGGGGAGGGGATCTAGGGTGGACTGAAGCTTTCTTT.